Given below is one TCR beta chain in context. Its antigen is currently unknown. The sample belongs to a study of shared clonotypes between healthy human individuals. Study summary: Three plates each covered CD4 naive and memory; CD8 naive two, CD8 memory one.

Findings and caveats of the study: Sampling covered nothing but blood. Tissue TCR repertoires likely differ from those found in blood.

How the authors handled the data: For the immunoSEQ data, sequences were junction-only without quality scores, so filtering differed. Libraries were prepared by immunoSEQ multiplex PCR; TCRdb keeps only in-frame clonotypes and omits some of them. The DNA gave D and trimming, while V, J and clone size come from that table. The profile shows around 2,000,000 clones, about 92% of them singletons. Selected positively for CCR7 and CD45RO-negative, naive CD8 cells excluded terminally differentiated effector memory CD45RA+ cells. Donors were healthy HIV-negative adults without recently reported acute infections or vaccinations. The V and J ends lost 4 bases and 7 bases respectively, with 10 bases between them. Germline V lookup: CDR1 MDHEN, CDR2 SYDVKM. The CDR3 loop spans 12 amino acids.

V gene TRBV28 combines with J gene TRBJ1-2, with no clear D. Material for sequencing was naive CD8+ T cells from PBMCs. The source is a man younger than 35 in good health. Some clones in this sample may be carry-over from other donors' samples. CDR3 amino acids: CASSSPNLGYTF. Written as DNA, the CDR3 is TGTGCCAGCAGTTCCCCTAATCTTGGCTACACCTTC.